This TCR beta chain was identified in a study of blood T cell repertoires in COVID-19. At the level of the study: Material from acute and convalescent COVID-19 was sourced from the United States, Italy and Spain.

Authors' analysis steps: For nucleated cells, counts were estimated from reference gene primer amplification. Some clones are missing from TCRdb's copy, which holds only in-frame ones; the method was immunoSEQ multiplex PCR. The D gene and trimming were derived from the DNA, and the V and J assignments and clone size from that table. The data hold hundreds of thousands of clones, with about 90% observed a single time. Participant-given clinical history determined each cohort assignment. Individuals in the exposed group had encountered a COVID-19 case within 2 weeks preceding study entry. CDR1 SGHTA and CDR2 FQGNSA come from the germline V gene. The CDR3 is made up of 14 amino acids. V dropped 5 bases and J dropped 1 base, with 12 bases sitting between them.

This sequence was found in a man aged 45 to 65 who had been exposed to COVID-19. Input material: PBMCs or T cells enriched from blood (not recorded which). The chain employs TRBV7-2 and TRBJ2-7, with D possibly TRBD1 on 6 matching bases. For the CDR3, the DNA is TGTGCCAGCAGCCCAGACAGGAGATCCTACGAGCAGTACGTC. Its protein product is CASSPDRRSYEQYV.